Listed below are T cell receptor beta chains from one sample, sequenced in a study of cytomegalovirus exposure and HLA in healthy donors. The assay was immunoSEQ multiplex PCR, and TCRdb's table has in-frame clones only and misses some. Seen here are 230,000 or so clones, 80% to 90% observed once, and the top ten hold approximately 2.9%. The sequenced sample was PBMCs. The receptors shown here come from a woman aged 18-29 years in good health and CMV-seronegative. The conserved cysteine and the conserved F or W are not part of the CDR3 here. Size is omitted from some rows. Given values are once, few, many or a class for expanded clones.

v_call | clone_size | cdr3_aa
TRBV5-4 | . | ASSAARWGGTEAF
TRBV7-2 | . | ASSLRQGHQPQH
TRBV30 | . | AWSEDRNEQF
TRBV6-8 | . | AREDGAYEQY
TRBV2 | . | AGTQGAAGNEQF
TRBV9 | . | ASSVGPRADEQF
TRBV5-4 | . | ASSLDLAESSTDTQY
TRBV9 | . | ASSVTTTLGEQF
TRBV2 | few | ASKDDLRGSQPQH
TRBV4-3 | . | ASNPGQGLGEQY
TRBV14 | . | ASSPGLSGEQY
TRBV7-9 | once | ASSPGTLGTDTQY
TRBV5-1 | . | ASSLAGGGSYNEQF
TRBV9 | . | ASSVTPAGERYNEQF
TRBV5-4 | . | ASSLGGRAASDTQY
TRBV7-2 | few | ASSLVEGAYYEQY
TRBV5-4 | . | ASSPPPGDRGGYEQY
TRBV5-1 | . | ASRFGASGRETDTQY
TRBV28 | . | ASSSGTGNEKLF
TRBV19 | . | ASSIDASGSYNEQF
TRBV6-1 | . | ASSGLAGGPDTQY
TRBV19 | few | ASSQSRQGAVAKHQPQH
TRBV15 | few | ATSRDLTRGYQPQH
TRBV7-9 | . | ASSEGQGDYEQY
TRBV29-1 | . | SVGGGLDTEAF
TRBV13 | few | ASRAPHSTDYT
TRBV25-1 | . | ASSEKVRGQWETQY
TRBV19 | . | ASRTGGTDTQY
TRBV4-2 | once | ASRGNSNNEQF
TRBV28 | few | ASSFGTGGRGYT
TRBV27 | . | ASSLIAQGGGDTQY
TRBV11-2 | . | ASSWAGSFYEQY
TRBV4-2 | few | ASSQDPPTGYTDTQY
TRBV11-2 | once | ASSPEISEKLF
TRBV28 | . | ASSLNGTGLVLRLNEKLF
TRBV9 | . | ASSVEGVGEDTQY
TRBV18 | many | ASSPGLAGSYEQY
TRBV5-1 | . | ASSPEGEYTY
TRBV29-1 | . | SAVGTEDEQY
TRBV27 | . | ASIWTEEETGGFEKLF
TRBV21-1 | . | ASSTDAGLAGDTRPLYEQY
TRBV30 | . | AWKQAYEQY
TRBV6-6 | . | ASRTLQGYYGYT
TRBV19 | . | ASSTIELDDQETQY
TRBV29-1 | . | SPGQGAKLAKNIQY
TRBV10-3 | . | AISSRTGRNTEAF
TRBV18 | . | ASSGGGSAYYEQY
TRBV11-3 | . | ASSLTGENTIY
TRBV4-1 | . | ASSQLEGSEQF
TRBV6-5 | . | ASSYRGRAEAF
TRBV15 | . | ATSNPRLAGDNEQF
TRBV6-1 | . | ASSEADGTTEQF
TRBV7-8 | . | ASSLTSGSNQPQH
TRBV28 | once | ASSFQGIDTGELF
TRBV5-1 | . | ASSLAREGEKLF
TRBV7-9 | . | ASSPQQGANTEAF
TRBV11-2 | . | ASSLVRGALAF